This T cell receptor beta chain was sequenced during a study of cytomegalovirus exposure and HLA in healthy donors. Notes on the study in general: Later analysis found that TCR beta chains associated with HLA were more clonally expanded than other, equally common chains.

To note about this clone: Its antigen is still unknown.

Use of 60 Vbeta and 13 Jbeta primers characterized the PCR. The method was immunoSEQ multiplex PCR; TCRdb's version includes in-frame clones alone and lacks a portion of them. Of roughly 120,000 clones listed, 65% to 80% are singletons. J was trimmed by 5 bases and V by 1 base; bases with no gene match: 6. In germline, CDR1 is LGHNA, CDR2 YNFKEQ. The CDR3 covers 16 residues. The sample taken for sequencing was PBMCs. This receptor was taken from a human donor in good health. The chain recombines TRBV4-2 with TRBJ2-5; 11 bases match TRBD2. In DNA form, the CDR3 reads TGTGCCAGCAGCCAAGTTGAGACTAGCGGGGATGAGACCCAGTACTTC. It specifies CASSQVETSGDETQYF.